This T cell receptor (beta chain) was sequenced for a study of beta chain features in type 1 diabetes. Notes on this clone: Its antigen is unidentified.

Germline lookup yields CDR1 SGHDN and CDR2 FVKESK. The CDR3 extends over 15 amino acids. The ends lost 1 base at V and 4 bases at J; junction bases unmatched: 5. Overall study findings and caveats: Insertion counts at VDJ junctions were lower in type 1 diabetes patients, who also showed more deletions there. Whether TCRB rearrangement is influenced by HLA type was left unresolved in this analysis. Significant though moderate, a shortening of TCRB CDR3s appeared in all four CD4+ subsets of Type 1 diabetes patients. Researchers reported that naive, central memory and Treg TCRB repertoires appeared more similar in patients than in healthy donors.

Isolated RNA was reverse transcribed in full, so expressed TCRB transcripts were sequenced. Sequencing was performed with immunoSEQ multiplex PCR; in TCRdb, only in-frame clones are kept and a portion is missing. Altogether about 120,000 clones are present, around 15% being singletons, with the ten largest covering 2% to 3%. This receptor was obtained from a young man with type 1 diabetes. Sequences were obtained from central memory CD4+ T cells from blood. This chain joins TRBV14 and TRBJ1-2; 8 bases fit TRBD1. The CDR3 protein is CASSQAPGQAYGYTF. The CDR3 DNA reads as TGTGCCAGCAGCCAAGCTCCGGGACAGGCCTATGGCTACACCTTC.